This T cell receptor beta chain comes out of a study of T cells in Graves' hyperthyroidism and ophthalmopathy. The PBMCs were sourced from fresh peripheral blood (about 10 ml). The TCR beta CDR3 regions underwent amplification using RNA transcripts as the source. First-round RT-PCR of the TCR CDR3 relied on the HTBI primer set. From the multiplex PCR reads, TCRdb called clonotypes with MiXCR, one entry per CDR3 protein. The sample has around 440,000 distinct CDR3 sequences, 15% to 17% seen once; the top ten hold roughly 15%. Sequencing was done on a sample of blood. The receptor was derived from a woman aged 18-29 years with Graves' hyperthyroidism.

For the CDR3, the DNA is TGTGCCAGTAGTAGGACAGGGAGGTCCTACAATGAGCAGTTCTTC. Protein: CASSRTGRSYNEQFF. The chain links TRBV19 to TRBJ2-1, with 8 bases fitting TRBD1. The V gene's germline CDR1 is LNHDA and CDR2 SQIVND (reference sequence). Trimming took 4 bases from V and 1 from J; bases not matched to a gene: 3. The CDR3 extends over 15 amino acids. The full variable domain, its missing parts supplied by reference TRBV19 and TRBJ2-1, is DGGITQSPKYLFRKEGQNVTLSCEQNLNHDAMYWYRQDPGQGLRLIYYSQIVNDFQKGDIAEGYSVSREKKESFPLTVTSAQKNPTAFYLCASSRTGRSYNEQFFGPGTRLTVL.